The 32 T cell receptor beta chains in this list originate from one sample, sequenced in a study of cytomegalovirus exposure and HLA in healthy donors. Produced via immunoSEQ multiplex PCR; TCRdb's table is partial and in-frame only. The table has just under 75,000 clones, 90% to 95% seen once. The sequencing sample was made of PBMCs. The receptors shown here come from a woman between 18 and 30 years old in good health and CMV-seropositive.

The rearrangement uses TRBV28 and TRBJ1-2, with TRBD1 matching over 8 bases. With 7 bases clipped from V and 7 bases from J, the junction kept 17 bases outside the gene matches. Germline CDR1 is MDHEN and CDR2 is SYDVKM. CDR3 length equals 16 residues. DNA of the CDR3: TGTGCCAGCACCAGGACAGGGTTCGACACTTTACCTGGCTACACCTTC. Protein: CASTRTGFDTLPGYTF.

This clone was seen a handful of times. The chain links TRBV7-8 to TRBJ2-2; D call uncertain. CDR3 size: 11 residues. The germline V gene encodes CDR1 SGHVS and CDR2 FQNEAQ. V lost 8 bases, J lost 7 bases, and 8 bases lay in between. The CDR3: CASRSGGELFF. CDR3 bases: TGTGCCAGCCGGTCGGGCGGGGAGCTGTTTTTT.

The chain couples TRBV18 to TRBJ2-7; D ambiguous. The CDR3 sequence is 14 residues long. CDR1 is KGHSH and CDR2 is LQKENI in the germline V gene. Trimming removed 5 bases at V and 0 bases at J, with 11 bases between. CDR3 nucleotide sequence: TGTGCCAGCTCATCCTCCGTTAGCTCCTACGAGCAGTACTTC. Protein sequence: CASSSSVSSYEQYF. The variable domain in full, with the rest retrieved from reference TRBV18 and TRBJ2-7, is NAGVMQNPRHLVRRRGQEARLRCSPMKGHSHVYWYRQLPEEGLKFMVYLQKENIIDESGMPKERFSAEFPKEGPSILRIQQVVRGDSAAYFCASSSSVSSYEQYFGPGTRLTVT.

CDR3 amino acids: CASSQDHGRGPGEAFF. CDR3 sequence (DNA): TGTGCCAGCAGCCAAGATCATGGGCGGGGCCCCGGGGAAGCTTTCTTT. The rearrangement uses TRBV4-2 and TRBJ1-1; a possible D gene is TRBD1 (5 bases). This CDR3 contains 16 residues. V was clipped by 0 bases and J by 8 bases, with 19 bases between them. CDR1 and CDR2 (germline): LGHNA, YNFKEQ.

The count of this clone is one. The chain links TRBV7-2 to TRBJ2-3; 8 nucleotides line up with TRBD2. V lost 5 bases, J lost 11 bases, and 12 bases stayed unmatched. The length of the CDR3 is 14 residues. Germline V gene sequence: CDR1 SGHTA, CDR2 FQGNSA. The CDR3 DNA follows: TGTGCCAGCAGCCCAGAGGCTAGCGGGCGGATGCAGTATTTT. Protein: CASSPEASGRMQYF.

The chain couples TRBV6-5 to TRBJ2-5, with D maybe TRBD2 (7 bases). Germline CDR1 and CDR2: MNHEY and SVGAGI. The CDR3 consists of 15 residues. The germline V and J ends were trimmed by 3 bases and 1 base, with 12 bases remaining between them. The CDR3 region is CASSYRRGPQETQYF. The CDR3, as DNA: TGTGCCAGCAGTTATAGGCGGGGGCCCCAAGAGACCCAGTACTTC.

The chain recombines TRBV28 with TRBJ2-3; 11 positions agree with TRBD2. Per the germline V gene, CDR1 is MDHEN and CDR2 is SYDVKM. The length of the CDR3 is 16 residues. J lost 2 bases, V lost 5 bases, and 6 bases had no gene match. CDR3 in amino acids: CASSAASGGTTDTQYF. DNA of the CDR3: TGTGCCAGCAGTGCCGCTAGCGGGGGGACCACAGATACGCAGTATTTT.

J is TRBJ2-7 and V is TRBV18; D might be TRBD1 (6 bases). Trimming left V 2 bases short and J 4 bases short, with 9 bases between. CDR1 and CDR2 (germline): KGHSH, LQKENI. There are 13 residues in the CDR3. This chain's CDR3 is CASSPGTTYEQYF. The CDR3 region has the DNA TGTGCCAGCTCACCAGGGACAACTTACGAGCAGTACTTC.

The chain employs TRBV7-9 and TRBJ2-3, with D possibly matching TRBD2 (6 bases). Trimming shortened V by 5 bases and J by 3 bases, and 21 bases separated the two germline ends. Germline V gene lookup returns CDR1 SEHNR and CDR2 FQNEAQ (reference sequence). This CDR3 spans 17 amino acids. Here the CDR3 DNA reads TGTGCCAGCAGCGCCCGACGGGAGCGGTTGGGGACAGATACGCAGTATTTT. Protein product: CASSARRERLGTDTQYF.

This clone was counted once. The V and J genes are TRBV29-1 and TRBJ1-2; weak D call: TRBD1 (5 bases). With 1 base removed from V and 0 bases from J, the gap between germline ends came to 12 bases. This CDR3 spans 15 amino acids. Germline CDR1 is SQVTM and CDR2 is ANQGSEA. The CDR3 loop is CSVEVGGRANYGYTF. The CDR3 nucleotides read TGCAGCGTTGAAGTGGGGGGGAGGGCTAACTATGGCTACACCTTC.

This chain uses TRBV5-1 with TRBJ2-2, with 9 nucleotides matching TRBD1. The CDR3 runs to 16 residues. Germline CDR1 and CDR2: SGHRS and YFSETQ. V trimming: 3 bases; J trimming: 7 bases; junction bases outside the gene matches: 10. CDR3: CASSSRTGDSGGELFF. DNA of the CDR3: TGCGCCAGCAGCTCGAGGACAGGGGATAGTGGCGGGGAGCTGTTTTTT.

The chain couples TRBV7-9 to TRBJ2-6; 10 bases are a match to TRBD2. Germline V gene data show CDR1 as SEHNR and CDR2 as FQNEAQ (reference sequence). CDR3 length: 19 residues. V dropped 5 bases and J dropped 0; count of bases not matched to a gene: 10. CDR3 bases: TGTGCCAGCAGCGCAACCGGGACTAGCGTACCCTCTGGGGCCAACGTCCTGACTTTC. Its translation is CASSATGTSVPSGANVLTF.

The chain carries TRBV9 and TRBJ2-5; 11 nucleotides line up with TRBD2. V lost 10 bases to trimming and J lost 6 bases; unmatched junction nucleotides: 8. The CDR3 length is 13 residues. Looked up from germline, CDR1 is SGDLS and CDR2 is YYNGEE. CDR3 protein: CARIAGGHKTQYF. As DNA, the CDR3 is TGTGCCCGGATAGCGGGGGGGCATAAGACCCAGTACTTC. Using reference TRBV9 and TRBJ2-5 for the parts outside the CDR3, the full variable domain is DSGVTQTPKHLITATGQRVTLRCSPRSGDLSVYWYQQSLDQGLQFLIQYYNGEERAKGNILERFSAQQFPDLHSELNLSSLELGDSALYFCARIAGGHKTQYFGPGTRLLVL.

The J gene is TRBJ1-2, the V gene TRBV9; a possible D gene is TRBD1 (6 bases). This CDR3 contains 13 residues. V was shortened by 0 bases and J by 3 bases, with 6 bases between the two germline ends. The germline CDR1 and CDR2 sequences are SGDLS and YYNGEE. The CDR3 reads CASSVDRDYGYTF. For the CDR3, the DNA is TGTGCCAGCAGCGTAGACAGGGACTATGGCTACACCTTC.

This clone has only one observation. CDR3 residues: CASSIMFGSSYEQYF. Here the CDR3 DNA reads TGTGCCAGTAGTATAATGTTCGGGAGCTCCTACGAGCAGTACTTC. The chain is built from TRBV19 and TRBJ2-7, with D tentatively TRBD2 (6 bases). CDR1 LNHDA and CDR2 SQIVND come from the germline V gene (reference sequence). This CDR3 has 15 residues. Trimming pared 2 bases from V and 0 bases from J, leaving 11 bases between.

This chain connects TRBV5-4 to TRBJ1-3; 9 bases fit TRBD1. V was pared by 3 bases and J by 7 bases, with 5 bases of the junction left unmatched. The CDR3 totals 14 residues. Germline CDR1 is SGHNT and CDR2 is YYREEE (reference sequence). The CDR3 nucleotides are TGTGCCAGCAGCTCCGGGACAGGGAGGAACACCATATATTTT. Its translation is CASSSGTGRNTIYF.

This chain uses TRBV12-5 with TRBJ2-1; 10 bases map to TRBD1. Germline-derived CDR1 and CDR2 are LGHNT and FRNRAP. The CDR3 loop spans 15 amino acids. Trimming took 6 bases from V and 1 from J; bases not matched to a gene: 3. CDR3 sequence (DNA): TGTGCTAGTGGCCTGGACAGGGGGTCCTACAATGAGCAGTTCTTC. It codes for CASGLDRGSYNEQFF.

The chain couples TRBV10-3 to TRBJ2-3, with D possibly TRBD1 on 7 matching bases. Germline values: CDR1 ENHRY, CDR2 SYGVKD. CDR3 length: 13 residues. V was clipped by 10 bases and J by 3 bases, with 14 bases between them. The CDR3, as DNA: TGTGCCAACCAAGCAGGGGGGACAGATACGCAGTATTTT. Its translation is CANQAGGTDTQYF.

The chain is built from TRBV2 and TRBJ1-2, with unresolved D. V lost 4 bases, J lost 8 bases, and 14 bases lay in between. Germline CDR1 and CDR2: SNHLY and FYNNEI. There are 13 residues in the CDR3. The CDR3, as DNA: TGTGCCAGCAGTGCGGGAGGAGGTTACGGCTACACCTTC. It specifies CASSAGGGYGYTF.

The DNA for the CDR3 is TGCGCCAGCAGCCAGGAAGATATAGCGGGGGCTCACACCGGGGAGCTGTTTTTT. This encodes CASSQEDIAGAHTGELFF. The chain recombines TRBV4-1 with TRBJ2-2, with 9 bases aligning to TRBD2. This CDR3 contains 18 residues. V shed 3 bases and J 3 bases; nucleotides not matched to a gene: 11. Per the germline V gene, CDR1 is MGHRA and CDR2 is YSYEKL.

The chain carries TRBV7-9 and TRBJ2-1; D perhaps matches TRBD2 (5 bases). The CDR3 has 12 amino acids. V lost 7 bases and J lost 5, with 9 bases in between. The germline gives CDR1 SEHNR, CDR2 FQNEAQ (reference sequence). The CDR3 here is CASTGIHNEQFF. In DNA form, the CDR3 reads TGTGCCAGCACCGGGATCCACAATGAGCAGTTCTTC. Supplemented by reference TRBV7-9 and TRBJ2-1, the full variable domain reads DTGVSQNPRHKITKRGQNVTFRCDPISEHNRLYWYRQTLGQGPEFLTYFQNEAQLEKSRLLSDRFSAERPKGSFSTLEIQRTEQGDSAMYLCASTGIHNEQFFGPGTRLTVL.

The chain combines TRBV7-6 with TRBJ1-3; no clear D. V lost 5 bases, J lost 0 bases, and 14 bases lay in between. CDR1 and CDR2 (germline): SGHVS, FNYEAQ. The length of the CDR3 is 16 residues. Here the CDR3 DNA reads TGTGCCAGCAGCCAAGCCGGGATCTACTCTGGAAACACCATATATTTT. The encoded protein is CASSQAGIYSGNTIYF.

The V call is TRBV28, the J call TRBJ1-5; perhaps TRBD1 as D (6 bases). The germline V gene has CDR1 MDHEN and CDR2 SYDVKM. Between the trimmed V and J ends, which lost 3 bases and 8 bases, there was a span of 29 bases. The CDR3 consists of 19 residues. CDR3 region: CASSFEIISDSHLGEPQHF. Here the CDR3 DNA reads TGTGCCAGCAGTTTTGAAATTATCTCGGACAGTCACCTCGGGGAGCCCCAGCATTTT.

The chain links TRBV7-9 to TRBJ2-3, with a tentative D call TRBD2 (6 bases). Germline V lookup: CDR1 SEHNR, CDR2 FQNEAQ (reference sequence). The CDR3 covers 14 residues. V was shortened by 5 bases and J by 3 bases, with 12 bases between the two germline ends. The DNA of the CDR3 is TGTGCCAGCAGCGTCGGGAGTTGGACAGATACGCAGTATTTT. Translated, it gives CASSVGSWTDTQYF.

The CDR3 region is CASSSQGNTEAFF. In DNA, the CDR3 is TGTGCCAGCTCATCCCAGGGGAACACTGAAGCTTTCTTT. This sequence joins TRBV18 and TRBJ1-1; possibly TRBD1 for D (5 bases). CDR3 size: 13 residues. The germline V and J ends were trimmed by 5 bases and 1 base, with 8 bases remaining between them. Germline V CDR1 and CDR2: KGHSH, LQKENI. The full variable domain, in which reference TRBV18 and TRBJ1-1 provide the parts outside the CDR3, is NAGVMQNPRHLVRRRGQEARLRCSPMKGHSHVYWYRQLPEEGLKFMVYLQKENIIDESGMPKERFSAEFPKEGPSILRIQQVVRGDSAAYFCASSSQGNTEAFFGQGTRLTVV.

The chain has TRBV7-6 and TRBJ1-5, with D tentatively TRBD1 (6 bases). Trimming took 4 bases from V and 3 from J, leaving 19 bases between them. Germline V gene lookup returns CDR1 SGHVS and CDR2 FNYEAQ. The CDR3 loop spans 17 amino acids. Here the CDR3 reads CASSSYRALRLNQPQHF. In DNA, the CDR3 is TGTGCCAGCAGCTCCTACAGGGCCCTACGACTCAATCAGCCCCAGCATTTT.

The V gene is TRBV10-3, the J gene TRBJ1-6; 9 positions match TRBD1. Per germline, CDR1 ENHRY and CDR2 SYGVKD. V trimming: 4 bases; J trimming: 10 bases; junction bases outside the gene matches: 5. CDR3 size: 14 residues. The CDR3 spells CAISATGGNSPLHF. The CDR3 bases are TGTGCCATCAGTGCCACAGGGGGCAACTCACCCCTCCACTTT.

The V and J genes are TRBV28 and TRBJ1-2; 8 nucleotides match TRBD1. The germline V gene encodes CDR1 MDHEN and CDR2 SYDVKM. Trimming at V came to 6 bases and at J to 6 bases, leaving 6 bases not matched to a gene. The CDR3 contains 13 residues. CDR3 residues: CASSDRGFDGYTF. In nucleotides, the CDR3 is TGTGCCAGCAGCGACAGGGGTTTCGATGGCTACACCTTC.

The genes are TRBV9 and TRBJ2-3, with TRBD2 identical over 10 bases. Trimming took 3 bases from V and 2 from J; bases not matched to a gene: 6. Germline lookup yields CDR1 SGDLS and CDR2 YYNGEE. This CDR3 spans 16 amino acids. The CDR3 nucleotides read TGTGCCAGCAGCGGGGGGCTAGCGGGGGCCACAGATACGCAGTATTTT. Protein: CASSGGLAGATDTQYF.

CDR3 nucleotides: TGTGCCAGCAGCTTTATTGCGGGGGCGGGCGGCTACACCTTC. This gives the protein CASSFIAGAGGYTF. The chain joins TRBV5-4 to TRBJ1-2; TRBD1 is a possible D gene (6 bases). Germline V gene data show CDR1 as SGHNT and CDR2 as YYREEE (reference sequence). V lost 2 bases and J 8 bases, leaving 16 bases between the germline ends. This CDR3 contains 14 residues.

The sample holds a few counts of this clone. The chain recombines TRBV7-2 with TRBJ2-1; D not resolved. V was pared by 0 bases and J by 2 bases, with 8 bases between. The germline gives CDR1 SGHTA, CDR2 FQGNSA. The CDR3 is made up of 15 amino acids. The CDR3 DNA reads TGTGCCAGCAGCTTAGCTTTTGCGACCTACAATGAGCAGTTCTTC. This gives the protein CASSLAFATYNEQFF.

The rearrangement links TRBV11-2 to TRBJ2-5; 10 nucleotides line up with TRBD1. This CDR3 has 14 residues. Losses at the gene ends were 6 bases for V and 4 bases for J; bases not matched to a gene: 5. CDR1 and CDR2 from the germline V gene are SGHAT and FQNNGV. The CDR3 spells CASREGTGVETQYF. The CDR3 DNA reads as TGTGCCAGCAGGGAGGGGACAGGGGTAGAGACCCAGTACTTC. Based on the CDR3 plus reference TRBV11-2 and TRBJ2-5, the full variable domain is EAGVAQSPRYKIIEKRQSVAFWCNPISGHATLYWYQQILGQGPKLLIQFQNNGVVDDSQLPKDRFSAERLKGVDSTLKIQPAKLEDSAVYLCASREGTGVETQYFGPGTRLLVL.